The T cell receptor beta chain described here comes from a study of T cell responses to AZD1222 COVID-19 vaccine. Study-wide results and limits: In the spike-specific TCR repertoire, nearly half reportedly target unmutated variant regions.

Sequencing used immunoSEQ multiplex PCR; TCRdb keeps in-frame clones, though not all of them. This table holds about 260,000 clones, more than 85% found once. Details on this clone: Antigen: not known.

The CDR3 sequence is 18 residues long. Germline V gene sequence: CDR1 SGHTA, CDR2 FQGNSA. V trimming: 5 bases; J trimming: 0 bases; junction bases outside the gene matches: 14. The receptor's source is an adult in good health. The chain carries TRBV7-2 and TRBJ2-7, with TRBD2 matching 9 bases. Sequencing used peripheral blood, obtained on day 0 of AZD1222 vaccination. CDR3 sequence (DNA): TGTGCCAGCAGCCCGGGGGGACTAGCCCAGGTCCTCTCCTACGAGCAGTACTTC. Protein product: CASSPGGLAQVLSYEQYF.